Below are 8 T cell receptor beta chains sequenced from a single sample in a study of blood T cell repertoires in COVID-19. The assay was immunoSEQ multiplex PCR, and TCRdb's table has in-frame clones only and misses some. Of 40,000 to 55,000 clones in the sample, 88% are singletons; the top ten hold about 8.8%. The source material was peripheral blood. These receptors originate from a man between 50 and 59 years old with active COVID-19.

This chain connects TRBV12-5 to TRBJ2-5, with 9 bases matching TRBD1. Trimming cost V 2 bases and J 5 bases; bases outside gene matches: 15. CDR1 is LGHNT and CDR2 is FRNRAP in the germline V gene. There are 18 residues in the CDR3. The CDR3: CASGLSYNTGTGSETQYF. The CDR3 bases are TGTGCTAGTGGTTTGTCCTATAACACCGGGACAGGGTCGGAGACCCAGTACTTC.

Written as DNA, the CDR3 is TGTGCCAGCAGCTTGAGACTGTGGGGACAGGGGAGCAGCTCTGGAAACACCATATATTTT. Its translation is CASSLRLWGQGSSSGNTIYF. This chain uses TRBV5-5 with TRBJ1-3, with TRBD1 matching over 10 bases. CDR3 length equals 20 residues. Per the germline V gene, CDR1 is SGHKS and CDR2 is YYEKEE (reference sequence). The V segment lost 1 base and the J segment 0 bases; nucleotides outside the gene matches: 13.

V is TRBV7-9 and J is TRBJ1-1, with D perhaps TRBD1 (6 bases). The CDR3 spans 13 residues. The germline V gene has CDR1 SEHNR and CDR2 FQNEAQ (reference sequence). V lost 0 bases to trimming and J lost 10 bases, with 12 bases between them. The DNA of the CDR3 is TGTGCCAGCAGCTTAGCGGGGGAGGGGGGAGCTTTCTTT. Amino acids: CASSLAGEGGAFF.

CDR3 DNA: TGTGCCAGCAGGGGACAGGGGGGCACCGGGGAGCTGTTTTTT. As protein: CASRGQGGTGELFF. The chain recombines TRBV6-5 with TRBJ2-2; 11 bases align to TRBD1. The CDR3 is 14 residues long. Germline V gives CDR1 MNHEY, CDR2 SVGAGI. The V segment lost 6 bases and the J segment 4 bases; nucleotides outside the gene matches: 1.

This clone appeared a few times. The chain employs TRBV7-6 and TRBJ2-1, with 8 positions matching TRBD1. The CDR3 runs 15 residues. The ends lost 3 bases at V and 5 bases at J; junction bases unmatched: 6. Germline CDR1 SGHVS, CDR2 FNYEAQ. CDR3 residues: CASSFPGQENNEQFF. CDR3 sequence (DNA): TGTGCCAGCAGCTTCCCGGGACAGGAGAACAATGAGCAGTTCTTC.

The gene calls are TRBV24-1 and TRBJ2-3; 10 nucleotides line up with TRBD2. Germline CDR1 is KGHDR and CDR2 is SFDVKD. The CDR3 length is 19 residues. Trimming cost V 5 bases and J 3 bases; bases outside gene matches: 16. This chain's CDR3 is CATSGPIRASGSGTDTQYF. CDR3 DNA sequence: TGTGCCACCAGTGGCCCAATCCGGGCTAGCGGGAGTGGTACAGATACGCAGTATTTT.

This rearrangement joins TRBV19 to TRBJ1-4; D is ambiguous. Germline CDR1 and CDR2: LNHDA and SQIVND (reference sequence). The V and J ends lost 5 bases and 8 bases respectively, with 9 bases between them. The length of the CDR3 is 12 residues. The CDR3 spells CASSAGMEKLFF. CDR3 DNA: TGTGCCAGTAGTGCCGGGATGGAAAAACTGTTTTTT.

This clone has just one count. The gene calls are TRBV12-5 and TRBJ2-2; D may be TRBD1 (5 bases). The germline V gene has CDR1 LGHNT and CDR2 FRNRAP. Trimming removed 1 base at V and 5 bases at J, with 11 bases between. The CDR3 contains 15 residues. CDR3 in amino acids: CASGLATTETGELFF. In nucleotides, the CDR3 is TGTGCTAGTGGTTTGGCAACGACAGAGACCGGGGAGCTGTTTTTT.